A selection of T cell receptor beta chains follows, all from one sample in a study of T cell repertoires in cytomegalovirus infection. These TCRs are of unknown antigen specificity. TCRdb redid the calling of the reads with MiXCR, one entry per CDR3 protein. Counted here are under 500,000 distinct CDR3 sequences, 40% to 50% occurring once; the ten biggest clones make up about 39%. The specimen comprised cultured PBMCs, sampled from culture after CMV antigen stimulation. These receptors were obtained from a human donor in good health (CMV status not recorded). Some clones in this sample may be carry-over from other donors' samples. Both conserved end residues are part of each CDR3. A D gene is named only where the DNA matches it firmly. Some rows mark clone size as missing; the rest say once, few, many or name a class of expanded clone.

clone size,D gene,V gene,J gene,CDR3 protein,CDR3 DNA
.,TRBD1,TRBV6-1,TRBJ2-1,CASRRQGLNEQFF,TGTGCCAGCAGAAGACAGGGTTTGAATGAGCAGTTCTTC
.,TRBD1,TRBV7-2,TRBJ2-4,CASSSPTGGKNIQYF,TGTGCCAGCAGCTCGCCGACAGGGGGCAAAAACATTCAGTACTTC
.,.,TRBV5-6,TRBJ2-5,CASSLYPGRETQYF,TGTGCCAGCAGCTTATACCCAGGACGAGAGACCCAGTACTTC
few,.,TRBV6-5,TRBJ1-5,CASRRLRPGSNQPQHF,TGTGCCAGCAGGCGCCTCCGCCCGGGAAGCAATCAGCCCCAGCATTTT
few,.,TRBV7-9,TRBJ1-5,CASSPGRDAYSNQPQHF,TGTGCCAGCAGCCCTGGCCGGGACGCCTATAGCAATCAGCCCCAGCATTTT
.,.,TRBV7-9,TRBJ2-2,CASSSFDYTWTGELFF,TGTGCCAGCAGCTCCTTTGACTACACGTGGACCGGGGAGCTGTTTTTT
few,.,TRBV7-9,TRBJ2-5,CASSPQTWTQETQYF,TGTGCCAGCAGCCCACAGACGTGGACGCAAGAGACCCAGTACTTC
.,.,TRBV27,TRBJ2-1,CASSLLEGRSYNEQFF,TGTGCCAGCAGTTTACTAGAGGGGCGTTCCTACAATGAGCAGTTCTTC
many,TRBD2,TRBV7-2,TRBJ2-7,CASSLLAGGSEQYF,TGTGCCAGCAGCTTATTGGCGGGAGGTAGCGAGCAGTACTTC
once,.,TRBV11-2,TRBJ1-2,CASSSGGGSGYTF,TGTGCCAGCAGCTCGGGGGGGGGGAGTGGCTACACCTTC
few,.,TRBV6-2/TRBV6-3,TRBJ2-7,CASSYGPYEQYF,TGTGCCAGCAGTTACGGGCCTTACGAGCAGTACTTC
few,.,TRBV12-3/TRBV12-4,TRBJ1-1,CASRPVGGFTEAFF,TGTGCCAGCAGGCCCGTGGGGGGTTTCACTGAAGCTTTCTTT
few,.,TRBV12-3/TRBV12-4,TRBJ1-5,CASSLARSNQPQHF,TGTGCCAGCAGTTTGGCCCGGAGCAATCAGCCCCAGCATTTT
.,TRBD1,TRBV7-9,TRBJ1-2,CASSPHSGGQGYGCTF,TGTGCCAGCAGCCCTCATAGTGGGGGACAGGGCTATGGCTGCACCTTC
few,.,TRBV10-3,TRBJ1-4,CAIRSSATNEKLFF,TGTGCCATCAGGTCCTCTGCAACTAATGAAAAACTGTTTTTT
.,TRBD1,TRBV25-1,TRBJ1-4,CASSWGQGGEKLFF,TGTGCCAGCAGTTGGGGACAGGGGGGAGAAAAACTGTTTTTT
few,TRBD1,TRBV15,TRBJ1-2,CATSREEGARGYTF,TGTGCCACCAGCAGAGAAGAGGGGGCGCGCGGCTACACCTTC
.,.,TRBV2,TRBJ2-7,CASKGYDTYEQYF,TGTGCCAGCAAGGGATATGATACGTACGAGCAGTACTTC
.,.,TRBV7-8,TRBJ1-6,CASRGPWNSPLHF,TGTGCCAGCAGGGGGCCGTGGAATTCACCCCTCCACTTT
.,TRBD2,TRBV6-5,TRBJ2-5,CASSYSGTIQETQYF,TGTGCCAGCAGTTACTCCGGGACTATCCAAGAGACCCAGTACTTC
.,.,TRBV7-2,TRBJ2-5,CASSLGWGEQETQYF,TGTGCCAGCAGCTTAGGTTGGGGGGAACAAGAGACCCAGTACTTC
many,TRBD2,TRBV7-2,TRBJ2-3,CASSLGRGSWDTQYF,TGTGCCAGCAGCTTAGGGCGCGGGAGCTGGGATACGCAGTATTTT
.,.,TRBV7-2,TRBJ2-1,CASSVTGIKQFF,TGTGCCAGCAGCGTAACCGGGATAAAGCAGTTCTTC
once,TRBD2,TRBV7-6,TRBJ2-1,CASSLQGLAGEQFF,TGTGCCAGCAGCTTACAAGGACTAGCGGGGGAGCAGTTCTTC
few,.,TRBV10-3,TRBJ1-6,CAISEPEKGREGLHF,TGTGCCATCAGTGAGCCCGAAAAGGGGCGGGAAGGCCTCCACTTT
.,.,TRBV3-1,TRBJ2-1,CASSHAPPEDEQFF,TGTGCCAGCAGCCATGCCCCCCCCGAGGACGAGCAGTTCTTC
.,.,TRBV7-2,TRBJ2-1,CASSFIKDEQFF,TGTGCCAGCAGCTTCATTAAGGATGAGCAGTTCTTC
many,.,TRBV7-2,TRBJ2-1,CATSFYNEQFF,TGTGCCACCTCTTTCTACAATGAGCAGTTCTTC
few,.,TRBV7-8,TRBJ1-2,CASSLARYQGYTF,TGTGCCAGCAGCTTAGCTCGGTATCAAGGCTACACCTTC
few,TRBD1,TRBV28,TRBJ1-4,CASSHPPGQGSEKLFF,TGTGCCAGCAGTCACCCCCCGGGACAGGGGAGTGAAAAACTGTTTTTT
once,TRBD2,TRBV20-1,TRBJ2-7,CSARDGTSGSAEQYF,TGCAGTGCTAGAGATGGGACTAGCGGGAGCGCCGAGCAGTACTTC
few,.,TRBV27,TRBJ2-7,CASSESKDGVPYEQYF,TGTGCCAGCAGTGAATCAAAAGACGGAGTCCCCTACGAGCAGTACTTC
.,.,TRBV20-1,TRBJ2-1,CSARVGGIKYNEQFF,TGCAGTGCTAGAGTGGGCGGGATTAAGTACAATGAGCAGTTCTTC
.,.,TRBV7-9,TRBJ2-3,CASSLSSAGQTQYF,TGTGCCAGCAGCTTATCAAGCGCGGGCCAAACGCAGTATTTT
few,.,TRBV7-2,TRBJ1-5,CASSPEGGRPQHF,TGTGCCAGCAGCCCCGAGGGGGGTCGGCCCCAGCATTTT
.,.,TRBV3-1,TRBJ1-2,CASSLSLKPDYTF,TGTGCCAGCAGCCTGTCACTTAAGCCGGACTACACCTTC
many,.,TRBV7-2,TRBJ2-2,CASSLVSGYYTGELFF,TGTGCCAGCAGCTTAGTTTCAGGCTATTACACCGGGGAGCTGTTTTTT
few,TRBD2,TRBV7-2,TRBJ2-1,CASSYTVAGGPGNEQFF,TGTGCCAGCAGCTATACCGTAGCGGGAGGGCCGGGAAATGAGCAGTTCTTC
.,.,TRBV9,TRBJ2-5,CASSGSAGSTGSETQYF,TGTGCCAGCAGCGGTTCGGCGGGGAGTACGGGATCGGAGACCCAGTACTTC
once,.,TRBV27,TRBJ2-7,CASSLYPTYEQYF,TGTGCCAGCAGTTTATATCCAACCTACGAGCAGTACTTC
many,.,TRBV7-2,TRBJ2-7,CASRFDTRSYEQYF,TGTGCCAGCAGATTCGACACGAGGTCCTACGAGCAGTACTTC
.,.,TRBV5-4,TRBJ2-5,CASSLGLGSQETQYF,TGTGCCAGCAGCTTGGGACTAGGATCACAAGAGACCCAGTACTTC
.,.,TRBV12-3/TRBV12-4,TRBJ1-2,CASSSVHYGYTF,TGTGCCAGTTCTAGCGTCCACTATGGCTACACCTTC
.,TRBD2,TRBV19,TRBJ2-5,CASSGEGLAGDQETQYF,TGTGCCAGTAGTGGAGAGGGACTAGCGGGAGACCAAGAGACCCAGTACTTC
.,.,TRBV7-4,TRBJ1-5,CASSLDLRTVLNQPQHF,TGTGCCAGCAGCTTAGACCTACGGACAGTACTAAATCAGCCCCAGCATTTT
.,.,TRBV7-9,TRBJ2-3,CASSTEGEATDTQYF,TGTGCCAGCAGCACCGAGGGGGAGGCGACAGATACGCAGTATTTT
.,.,TRBV3-1,TRBJ1-5,CASSQALDQPQHF,TGTGCCAGCAGCCAGGCCCTCGATCAGCCCCAGCATTTT
.,TRBD2,TRBV6-2/TRBV6-3,TRBJ2-2,CASTIAGVYTGELFF,TGTGCCAGCACCATAGCGGGAGTATACACCGGGGAGCTGTTTTTT
.,.,TRBV5-4,TRBJ2-5,CASSLIWGGETQYF,TGTGCCAGCAGCTTGATTTGGGGCGGCGAGACCCAGTACTTC
once,TRBD2,TRBV20-1,TRBJ2-3,CSARQAGGPADTQYF,TGCAGTGCTAGACAGGCGGGGGGGCCGGCGGATACGCAGTATTTT
many,.,TRBV7-7,TRBJ2-3,CASSLGGRNTQYF,TGTGCCAGCAGCTTAGGGGGCAGGAATACGCAGTATTTT
.,TRBD1,TRBV6-1,TRBJ2-7,CASTSRTGRYEQYF,TGTGCCAGCACGTCCAGGACAGGGCGGTACGAGCAGTACTTC